The 10 T cell receptor beta chains reported below all come from one sample, sequenced in a study of cytomegalovirus exposure and HLA in healthy donors (dated 2017 in TCRdb). Library prep was done by the immunoSEQ multiplex PCR assay. For the multiplex PCR, a mixture combining 60 forward primers for TCR Vbeta segments and 13 reverse primers for TCR Jbeta segments was used. Not all clones reach the TCRdb copy of this immuneACCESS table, which keeps in-frame sequences only. Checked studies attribute under half of the gap to unresolved V genes and leave the rest unexplained. In this sample the table shows over 150,000 clones, approximately 78% of which occur a single time. The ten largest clonotypes hold about 0.89% of the sample. The sample was PBMCs. All receptors come from a girl aged 2 to 10 in good health and CMV-seropositive.

The chain employs TRBV28 and TRBJ2-5; no clear D gene. The V and J ends lost 4 bases and 1 base respectively, with 7 bases between them. Germline values: CDR1 MDHEN, CDR2 SYDVKM. The CDR3 runs 13 residues. The CDR3: CASSYRFQETQYF. CDR3 bases: TGTGCCAGCAGTTACAGATTCCAAGAGACCCAGTACTTC.

DNA for the CDR3: TGTGCCAGCAGTGGAGAAGAGGCGGGAGAGACCCAGTACTTC. It codes for CASSGEEAGETQYF. The rearrangement uses TRBV2 and TRBJ2-5; TRBD2 is a possible D gene (5 bases). The CDR3 has 14 residues. Per the germline V gene, CDR1 is SNHLY and CDR2 is FYNNEI. Trimming left V 4 bases short and J 4 bases short, with 13 bases between.

The chain combines TRBV5-1 with TRBJ1-2; no reliable D call. V shed 3 bases and J shed 4 bases, with 13 bases lying between them. The CDR3 contains 14 residues. CDR1 SGHRS and CDR2 YFSETQ come from the germline V gene. In DNA, the CDR3 is TGCGCCAGCAGCTCGAGAATCGAAAGCTATGGCTACACCTTC. Protein product: CASSSRIESYGYTF.

The V and J genes are TRBV28 and TRBJ2-1; D possibly corresponds to TRBD2 (6 bases). Germline-derived CDR1 and CDR2 are MDHEN and SYDVKM. This CDR3 is built from 11 residues. With 5 bases removed from V and 10 bases from J, the gap between germline ends came to 9 bases. The CDR3, as DNA: TGTGCCAGCAGTCTCCGGGGGGAGCAGTTCTTC. This encodes CASSLRGEQFF.

The rearrangement uses TRBV29-1 and TRBJ2-5; D might be TRBD2 (6 bases). Germline V lookup: CDR1 SQVTM, CDR2 ANQGSEA. V lost 4 bases and J 5 bases, leaving 14 bases between the germline ends. The length of the CDR3 is 13 residues. CDR3 DNA sequence: TGCAGCGTTGGGACTACCGTTAGGGAGACCCAGTACTTC. This translates into CSVGTTVRETQYF.

CDR3 region: CASSYQAGTDTQYF. CDR3 DNA: TGTGCCAGCAGCTACCAAGCGGGAACAGATACGCAGTATTTT. The gene calls are TRBV7-3 and TRBJ2-3; 7 bases are shared with TRBD2. The CDR3 contains 14 residues. In germline, CDR1 is SGHTA, CDR2 FQGTGA. Losses at the gene ends were 4 bases for V and 3 bases for J; bases not matched to a gene: 4.

With regard to this clone: Sequence at one end of the junction differs from germline and may be a read error. The chain links TRBV28 to TRBJ1-1; D gene uncertain. CDR3 length: 14 residues. Germline V gene data show CDR1 as MDHEN and CDR2 as SYDVKM. CDR3 in amino acids: CASRLVIGNTEAFF. CDR3 DNA sequence: TGTGCCAGCCGTTTGGTCATCGGGAACACTGAAGCTTTCTTT.

This sequence joins TRBV4-1 and TRBJ2-3; 13 bases match TRBD2. The length of the CDR3 is 17 residues. Germline values: CDR1 MGHRA, CDR2 YSYEKL. V lost 4 bases to trimming and J lost 1 base; unmatched junction nucleotides: 5. CDR3 residues: CASSPLGLAGGTDTQYF. CDR3 sequence (DNA): TGCGCCAGCAGCCCGCTCGGACTAGCGGGGGGCACAGATACGCAGTATTTT.

The V and J genes are TRBV4-1 and TRBJ2-3; no reliable D call. CDR1 MGHRA and CDR2 YSYEKL come from the germline V gene. V lost 1 base and J 4 bases, leaving 6 bases between the germline ends. The CDR3 sequence is 13 residues long. The CDR3 spells CASSQGPADTQYF. The CDR3 region has the DNA TGCGCCAGCAGCCAAGGCCCAGCAGATACGCAGTATTTT.

This clone showed up just a few times. V gene TRBV27 combines with J gene TRBJ2-4; weak D call: TRBD2 (5 bases). Germline-derived CDR1 and CDR2 are MNHEY and SMNVEV (reference sequence). V lost 8 bases to trimming and J lost 1 base, with 6 bases between them. CDR3 size: 12 residues. CDR3 region: CASRGAKNIQYF. The CDR3 nucleotides read TGTGCCAGCCGAGGGGCCAAAAACATTCAGTACTTC.